Included here is one T cell receptor beta chain sequence, with context. Its antigen remains unidentified. Germline values: CDR1 SGHTA, CDR2 FQGNSA. The CDR3 totals 15 residues. The ends were cut back, 1 base at V and 2 bases at J, with 10 bases in the middle. This entry comes from a study of CD8+CD57+ T cells in acquired aplastic anemia. For the study at large: Yields of DNA that came from sorted CD4+ and CD8+ cells averaged approximately 3.2 ug. Study findings and constraints: Patients shared some 30 CD8+ CDR3 sequences with controls.

Both TCR beta VDJ combination and CDR3 sequence profiling were carried out. Genomic DNA was the template for this profiling. TCRdb redid the calling of the reads with MiXCR, one entry per CDR3 protein. In the table there are fewer than 300,000 distinct CDR3 sequences, 65% to 90% of which are singletons. Those patients picked for sequencing had displayed CD8+CD57+ cell expansion on flow cytometry. Patients had not yet gotten any therapy when their blood was taken for sampling. The V gene is TRBV7-2, the J gene TRBJ2-3, with D perhaps TRBD1 (6 bases). The sample comprised sorted CD4+, CD8+, or CD8+CD57+ T cells (not recorded which) from PBMCs. This receptor was taken from a human donor with aplastic anemia. CDR3 amino acids: CASSLVGTYTDTQYF. The CDR3 region has the DNA TGTGCCAGCAGCTTAGTGGGGACATACACAGATACGCAGTATTTT. Full variable domain (outside the CDR3, taken from reference TRBV7-2 and TRBJ2-3): GAGVSQSPSNKVTEKGKDVELRCDPISGHTALYWYRQSLGQGLEFLIYFQGNSAPDKSGLPSDRFSAERTGGSVSTLTIQRTQQEDSAVYLCASSLVGTYTDTQYFGPGTRLTVL.